A selection of T cell receptor beta chains follows, all from one sample in a study of blood T cells in healthy people across ages. TCRdb re-called the 5' RACE reads through MiXCR, storing one row per CDR3 protein. The sample lists over 1,500,000 distinct CDR3 sequences; 40% to 55% were seen once. Source material: blood. Source of these receptors: a woman in her thirties or forties in good health. CDR3s include the opening cysteine and the closing phenylalanine or tryptophan. The D gene is left open where the match is weak. Some rows mark clone size as missing; the rest say once, few, many or name a class of expanded clone.

len	d_gene	j_gene	abundance	v_gene	CDR3nt	CDR3aa
16	.	TRBJ1-2	.	TRBV20-1	TGCAGTGCTAGAGAGTTCCTCCCCGGGACTAACTATGGCTACACCTTC	CSAREFLPGTNYGYTF
16	.	TRBJ2-6	.	TRBV27	TGTGCCAGCAGTCCCTGGGGGTACTCTGGGGCCAACGTCCTGACTTTC	CASSPWGYSGANVLTF
15	TRBD1	TRBJ2-5	.	TRBV28	TGTGCCAGCTTTGCGGACAGGGGGCTTGGAGAGACCCAGTACTTC	CASFADRGLGETQYF
14	TRBD1	TRBJ2-7	.	TRBV6-2/TRBV6-3	TGTGCCAGCAGACGTCCCGGGACAGGGTACGAGCAGTACTTC	CASRRPGTGYEQYF
18	.	TRBJ2-7	.	TRBV4-3	TGCGCCAGCAGCCAATTATTCGACAGGCCCAAGGGGGCCTACGAGCAGTACTTC	CASSQLFDRPKGAYEQYF
14	TRBD2	TRBJ2-4	once	TRBV6-5	TGTGCCAGCAGCCCCACCGGGACTAGAGAAGAGCAGTACTTC	CASSPTGTREEQYF
17	TRBD2	TRBJ2-7	.	TRBV9	TGTGCCAGCAGCGCCGAGGGGGGACTAGCACGGCGAGAAACCCAGTACTTC	CASSAEGGLARRETQYF
16	.	TRBJ2-2	.	TRBV4-2	TGTGCCAGCAGCCAAAGGGTTCCCACGAACACCGGGGAGCTGTTTTTT	CASSQRVPTNTGELFF
15	TRBD2	TRBJ2-3	.	TRBV7-9	TGTGCCAGCAGCAAAGGGACTAGCGGGGGAGATACGCAGTATTTT	CASSKGTSGGDTQYF
15	TRBD1	TRBJ1-6	.	TRBV9	TGTGCCAGCAGCACCTCAGGGGGCGCGGGTTCACCCCTCCACTTT	CASSTSGGAGSPLHF
16	.	TRBJ2-5	.	TRBV7-2	TGTGCCAGCAGCCCAAACGTGGGGAGGAGGGAAGAGACCCAGTACTTC	CASSPNVGRREETQYF
13	.	TRBJ2-1	few	TRBV11-2	TGTGCCAGCAGCTTAGAGACGATTAATGAGCAGTTCTTC	CASSLETINEQFF
17	.	TRBJ1-6	.	TRBV28	TGTGCCAGCGGTTTATCTGGCAGGGCATCGGAAGGTTCACCCCTCCACTTT	CASGLSGRASEGSPLHF
15	.	TRBJ2-7	few	TRBV29-1	TGCAGCGTTGAACTTGCGGCCAGGACCGACTACGAGCAGTACTTC	CSVELAARTDYEQYF
13	.	TRBJ1-2	.	TRBV27	TGTGCCAGCAGTGTCAACCCGGATGGCGGCTACACCTTC	CASSVNPDGGYTF
16	.	TRBJ1-5	few	TRBV27	TGTGCCAGCAGTTCACCTGGACACGGGAGCAATCAGCCCCAGCATTTT	CASSSPGHGSNQPQHF
13	.	TRBJ1-2	.	TRBV21-1	TGTGCCAGCAGCAAAGGGCGGTTAAGTGGCTACACCTTC	CASSKGRLSGYTF
18	TRBD2	TRBJ2-4	.	TRBV20-1	TGCAGTGCCTCCCGGACTAGCGGGGGGTCCGTAGCCAAAAACATTCAGTACTTC	CSASRTSGGSVAKNIQYF
13	.	TRBJ2-1	.	TRBV29-1	TGCAGCGTTGACCGTCTAGACGGCGGGGAGCAGTTCTTC	CSVDRLDGGEQFF
15	.	TRBJ2-2	few	TRBV6-5	TGTGCCAGCAGTCCAACAGGGTCGAACACCGGGGAGCTGTTTTTT	CASSPTGSNTGELFF
17	TRBD1	TRBJ2-7	few	TRBV14	TGTGCCAGCAGCCAAGAATGGTACAGGGACAGCTCCTACGAGCAGTACTTC	CASSQEWYRDSSYEQYF
15	TRBD1	TRBJ2-5	.	TRBV6-2/TRBV6-3	TGTGCCAGCAGTTACAGGACAGGGGCCATGGGGGAGCAGTACTTC	CASSYRTGAMGEQYF
15	.	TRBJ1-6	.	TRBV12-3/TRBV12-4	TGTGCCAGCAGTTTACGGGGGGCGAAAAATTCACCCCTCCACTTT	CASSLRGAKNSPLHF
14	.	TRBJ1-2	many	TRBV7-2	TGCGCCAGCAGCTTGGGAGGAGGGGACTATGGCTACACCTTC	CASSLGGGDYGYTF
15	.	TRBJ2-5	.	TRBV15	TGTGCCACCAGCAGAGTCCCGACGGGGCAAGAGACCCAGTACTTC	CATSRVPTGQETQYF
20	TRBD2	TRBJ2-1	.	TRBV20-1	TGCAGTGCTAGAGATCTACTAACTAGCGGGGGGATTAGCTCCTACAATGAGCAGTTCTTC	CSARDLLTSGGISSYNEQFF
15	TRBD1	TRBJ2-1	few	TRBV27	TGTGCCAGCAGCCTATTTGGACAGGTGTACAATGAGCAGTTCTTC	CASSLFGQVYNEQFF
13	.	TRBJ2-7	.	TRBV28	TGTGCCAGCATTCCCCCAGGAGCCTACGAGCAGTACTTC	CASIPPGAYEQYF
14	.	TRBJ2-5	.	TRBV4-1	TGCGCCAGCAGCCAAGACGAGAACCAAGAGACCCCGTACTTC	CASSQDENQETPYF
14	TRBD2	TRBJ2-3	.	TRBV12-3/TRBV12-4	TGTGCCAGCAGAGATAGCGGGAGAGCATATACGCAGTATTTT	CASRDSGRAYTQYF
16	.	TRBJ1-5	.	TRBV20-1	TGCAGTGCTAGAGATCAGCGGGGAGTGGGCAATCAGCCCCAGCATTTT	CSARDQRGVGNQPQHF
13	TRBD1	TRBJ1-1	.	TRBV29-1	TGCAACGGGGGGGACAGGGTTCGAACTGAAGCTTTCTTT	CNGGDRVRTEAFF
14	.	TRBJ2-5	.	TRBV15	TGTGCCACCAGCAGAGATCGCAGGGTGGTGACCCAGTACTTC	CATSRDRRVVTQYF
14	TRBD2	TRBJ2-4	few	TRBV15	TGTGCCACCAGCCCCCGGGGGGGACAAAACATTCAGTACTTC	CATSPRGGQNIQYF
14	TRBD1	TRBJ2-3	.	TRBV24-1	TGTGCCACCAGTGATAAGGACAGGGGGGATACGCAGTATTTT	CATSDKDRGDTQYF
15	.	TRBJ1-5	few	TRBV7-2	TGTGCCAGCAGCTACCGACAACAGGGTGGTCAGCCCCAGCATTTT	CASSYRQQGGQPQHF
17	.	TRBJ2-7	few	TRBV4-3	TGCGCCAGCAGCCAAGAAGGTATGGGTTCGGCTAGGACCGAGCAGTACTTC	CASSQEGMGSARTEQYF
15	TRBD2	TRBJ2-7	.	TRBV27	TGTGCCAGCAGTTCCCGGGGGGACGTCTCCTACGAGCAGTACTTC	CASSSRGDVSYEQYF
13	.	TRBJ1-5	.	TRBV7-2	TGTGCCAGCAGCTCAACCTTAAGTAAGCCGCGGCATTTT	CASSSTLSKPRHF
15	.	TRBJ2-7	.	TRBV18	TGTGCCAGCTCACCAACTCAGGAGATCTCCTACGAGCAGTACTTC	CASSPTQEISYEQYF
13	.	TRBJ2-5	few	TRBV20-1	TGCAGTGCGCCCGTTTCGGGGCAAGAGACCCAGTACTTC	CSAPVSGQETQYF
13	.	TRBJ2-3	.	TRBV19	TGTGCCAGTAGGGGGATTAGCACAGATACGCAGTATTTT	CASRGISTDTQYF
19	TRBD1	TRBJ1-6	.	TRBV6-1	TGTGCCAGCAGAATACCGGGACAGGGGATGAGCTCCTATAATTCACCCCTCCACTTT	CASRIPGQGMSSYNSPLHF
13	.	TRBJ2-5	many	TRBV18	TGCGCCAGCAGCCCGGGACCCGGAGAAACCCAGTACTTC	CASSPGPGETQYF
16	TRBD2	TRBJ2-1	few	TRBV28	TGTGCCAGCAGTACCCATAGCGGGGGGGCCCCCAATGAGCAGTTCTTC	CASSTHSGGAPNEQFF
12	.	TRBJ1-2	few	TRBV29-1	TGCAGCATGGGAACAGGGCTTGGGGGCTACACCTTC	CSMGTGLGGYTF
15	.	TRBJ2-5	.	TRBV5-1	TGCGCCAGCAGCTTGGGTGACGTTTGGGGAAAGACCCAGTACTTC	CASSLGDVWGKTQYF
12	.	TRBJ1-2	once	TRBV28	TGTGCCAGCAGTTTTACATGGGATGGCTACACCTTC	CASSFTWDGYTF
12	TRBD2	TRBJ2-1	.	TRBV2	TGTACCGCAGCGGGGCTTTACAATAAGCAGTTCTTC	CTAAGLYNKQFF
16	TRBD1	TRBJ2-1	.	TRBV28	TGTGCCAGCAGTGCCGATCGAGACAGGGAATACAATGAGCAGTTCTTC	CASSADRDREYNEQFF
14	.	TRBJ1-4	few	TRBV20-1	TGCAGTGCTAGTGGAGGGACCATGGATGAAAAACTGTTTTTT	CSASGGTMDEKLFF
16	.	TRBJ1-4	.	TRBV7-2	TGTGCCAGCAGCACCTGGGGGGGGTGTGCTAATGAAAAACTGTTTTTT	CASSTWGGCANEKLFF
15	.	TRBJ2-3	.	TRBV28	TGTGCCAGCAGTTTAATCGGGACCCGGGGAGATACGCAGTATTTT	CASSLIGTRGDTQYF
13	.	TRBJ2-1	few	TRBV4-1	TGCGCCAGCAGCCCTGTCCTGGGCAATGAGCAGTTCTTC	CASSPVLGNEQFF